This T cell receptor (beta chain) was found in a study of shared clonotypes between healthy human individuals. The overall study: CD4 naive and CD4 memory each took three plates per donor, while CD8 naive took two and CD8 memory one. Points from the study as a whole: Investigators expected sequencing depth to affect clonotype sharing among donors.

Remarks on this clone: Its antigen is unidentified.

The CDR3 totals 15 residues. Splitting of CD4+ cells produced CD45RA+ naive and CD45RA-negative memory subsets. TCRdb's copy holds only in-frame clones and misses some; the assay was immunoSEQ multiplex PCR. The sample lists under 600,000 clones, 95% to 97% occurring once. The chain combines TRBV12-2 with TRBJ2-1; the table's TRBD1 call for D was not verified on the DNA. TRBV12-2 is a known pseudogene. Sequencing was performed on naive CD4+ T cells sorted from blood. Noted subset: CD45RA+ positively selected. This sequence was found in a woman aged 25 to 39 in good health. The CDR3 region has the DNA TGTGCAAGTCGCTTTGGGGCTCCCGCTTACAATGAGCAGTTCTTC. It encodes CASRFGAPAYNEQFF.